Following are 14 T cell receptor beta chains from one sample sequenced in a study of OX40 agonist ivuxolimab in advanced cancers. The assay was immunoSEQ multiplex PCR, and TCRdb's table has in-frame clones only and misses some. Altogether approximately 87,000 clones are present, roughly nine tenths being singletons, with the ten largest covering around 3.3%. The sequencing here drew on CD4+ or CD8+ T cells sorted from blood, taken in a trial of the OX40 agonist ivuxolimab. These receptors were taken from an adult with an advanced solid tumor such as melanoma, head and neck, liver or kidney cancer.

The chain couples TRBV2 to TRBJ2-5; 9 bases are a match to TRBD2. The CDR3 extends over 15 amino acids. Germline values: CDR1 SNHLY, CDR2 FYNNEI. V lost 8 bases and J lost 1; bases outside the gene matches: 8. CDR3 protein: CASWESGGIQETQYF. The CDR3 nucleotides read TGTGCCAGCTGGGAGAGCGGGGGGATCCAAGAGACCCAGTACTTC.

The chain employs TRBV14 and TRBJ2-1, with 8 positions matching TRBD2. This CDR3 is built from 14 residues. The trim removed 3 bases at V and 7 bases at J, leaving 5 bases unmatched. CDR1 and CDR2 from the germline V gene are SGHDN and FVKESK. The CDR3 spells CASSQSGRGNEQFF. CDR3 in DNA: TGTGCCAGCAGCCAGAGCGGGAGAGGGAATGAGCAGTTCTTC. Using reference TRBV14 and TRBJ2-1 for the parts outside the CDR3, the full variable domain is EAGVTQFPSHSVIEKGQTVTLRCDPISGHDNLYWYRRVMGKEIKFLLHFVKESKQDESGMPNNRFLAERTGGTYSTLKVQPAELEDSGVYFCASSQSGRGNEQFFGPGTRLTVL.

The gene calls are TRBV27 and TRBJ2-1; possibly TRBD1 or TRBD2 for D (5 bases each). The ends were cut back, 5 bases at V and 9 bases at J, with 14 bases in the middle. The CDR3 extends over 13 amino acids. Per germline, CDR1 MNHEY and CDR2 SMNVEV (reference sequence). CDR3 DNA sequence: TGTGCCAGCAGTGGCCTGGGGGAGACTGAGCAGTTCTTC. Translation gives CASSGLGETEQFF.

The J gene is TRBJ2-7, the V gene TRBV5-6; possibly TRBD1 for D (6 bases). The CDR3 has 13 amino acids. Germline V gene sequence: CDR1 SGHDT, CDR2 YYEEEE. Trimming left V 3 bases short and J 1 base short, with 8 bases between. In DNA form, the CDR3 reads TGTGCCAGCAGCTCTGGACAGTCCTACGAGCAGTACTTC. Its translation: CASSSGQSYEQYF.

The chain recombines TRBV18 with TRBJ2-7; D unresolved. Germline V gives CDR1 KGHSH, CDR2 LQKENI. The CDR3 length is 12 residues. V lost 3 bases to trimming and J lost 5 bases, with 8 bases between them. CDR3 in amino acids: CASSPFGDEQYF. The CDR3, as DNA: TGTGCCAGCTCACCTTTTGGCGACGAGCAGTACTTC.

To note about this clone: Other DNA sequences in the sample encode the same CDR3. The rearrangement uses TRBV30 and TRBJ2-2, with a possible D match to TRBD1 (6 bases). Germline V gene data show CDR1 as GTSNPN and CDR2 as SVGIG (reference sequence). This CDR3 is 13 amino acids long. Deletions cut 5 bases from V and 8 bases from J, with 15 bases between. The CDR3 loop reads CAWGRGGLGELFF. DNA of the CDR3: TGTGCCTGGGGGCGAGGGGGTTTAGGGGAGCTGTTTTTT.

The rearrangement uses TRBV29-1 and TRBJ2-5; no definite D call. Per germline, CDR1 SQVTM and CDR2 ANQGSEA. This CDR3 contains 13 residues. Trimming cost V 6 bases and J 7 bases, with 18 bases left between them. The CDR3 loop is CSVPGLGMGTQYF. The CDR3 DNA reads TGCAGCGTACCTGGCTTGGGGATGGGGACCCAGTACTTC.

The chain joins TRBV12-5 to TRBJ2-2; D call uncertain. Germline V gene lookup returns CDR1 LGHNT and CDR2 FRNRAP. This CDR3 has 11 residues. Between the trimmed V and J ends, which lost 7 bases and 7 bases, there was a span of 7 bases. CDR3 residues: CASAGGGELFF. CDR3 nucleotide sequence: TGTGCTAGTGCTGGCGGCGGGGAGCTGTTTTTT.

The CDR3 nucleotides read TGCGCCAGCAGCCAAGATTGGCCCCAGCTCTACGAGCAGTACTTC. Translated: CASSQDWPQLYEQYF. The J gene is TRBJ2-7, the V gene TRBV4-1; D remains unclear. CDR1 and CDR2 from the germline V gene are MGHRA and YSYEKL. This CDR3 is 15 amino acids long. Trimming stripped 0 bases from V and 3 bases from J, with 12 bases between.

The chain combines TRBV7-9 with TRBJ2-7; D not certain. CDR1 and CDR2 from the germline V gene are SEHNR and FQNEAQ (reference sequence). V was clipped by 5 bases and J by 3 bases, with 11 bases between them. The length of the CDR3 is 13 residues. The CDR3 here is CASSATENYEQYF. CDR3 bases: TGTGCCAGCAGCGCCACCGAAAACTACGAGCAGTACTTC.

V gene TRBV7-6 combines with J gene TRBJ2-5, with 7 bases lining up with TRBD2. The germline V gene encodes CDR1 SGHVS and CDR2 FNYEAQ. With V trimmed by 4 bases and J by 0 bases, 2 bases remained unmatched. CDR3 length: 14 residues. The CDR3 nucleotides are TGTGCCAGCAGCTGGGGGGGGAACCAAGAGACCCAGTACTTC. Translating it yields CASSWGGNQETQYF.

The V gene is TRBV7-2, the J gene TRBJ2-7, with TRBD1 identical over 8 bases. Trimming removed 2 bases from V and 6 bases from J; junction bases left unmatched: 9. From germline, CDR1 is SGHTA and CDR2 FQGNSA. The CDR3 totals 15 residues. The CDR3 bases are TGTGCCAGCAGCTTAAGTGGGACAGGATTCATCGAGCAGTACTTC. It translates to CASSLSGTGFIEQYF.

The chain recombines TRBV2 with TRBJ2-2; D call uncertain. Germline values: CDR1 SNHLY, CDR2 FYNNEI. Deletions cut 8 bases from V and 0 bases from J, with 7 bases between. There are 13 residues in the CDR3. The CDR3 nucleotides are TGTGCCAGCTTCTTAGCGAACACCGGGGAGCTGTTTTTT. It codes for CASFLANTGELFF. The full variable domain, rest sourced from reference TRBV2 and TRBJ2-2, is EPEVTQTPSHQVTQMGQEVILRCVPISNHLYFYWYRQILGQKVEFLVSFYNNEISEKSEIFDDQFSVERPDGSNFTLKIRSTKLEDSAMYFCASFLANTGELFFGEGSRLTVL.

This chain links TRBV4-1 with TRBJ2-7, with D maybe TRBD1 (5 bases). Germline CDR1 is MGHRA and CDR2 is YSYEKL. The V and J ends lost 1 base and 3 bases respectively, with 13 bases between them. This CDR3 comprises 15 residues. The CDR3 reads CASSQVKQGLYEQYF. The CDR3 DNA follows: TGCGCCAGCAGCCAAGTGAAGCAGGGCCTCTACGAGCAGTACTTC.